This TCR beta chain appears in the sequencing data of a study of T cells in localized non-small cell lung cancer. Findings of the study overall: Multi-region tumor sequencing was not done, so intratumor heterogeneity could not be excluded. Tumor showed lower T cell clonality than uninvolved adjacent lung, where it was highest.

Only in-frame clones appear in the TCRdb table, and some are missing; sequencing was by immunoSEQ multiplex PCR. The data contain more than 30,000 clones, 70% to 90% of them singletons. Note on this clone: No antigen is known for it.

The germline V gene has CDR1 SNHLY and CDR2 FYNNEI. The V end was cut by 2 bases, the J end by 2 bases, with 8 bases between. The CDR3 runs 14 residues. The material sequenced was peripheral blood mononuclear cells, taken before any cancer treatment. The TCR originated in a woman aged 35 to 69 with stage III lung adenocarcinoma. The chain links TRBV2 to TRBJ2-3, with D possibly matching TRBD2 (7 bases). CDR3 nucleotide sequence: TGTGCCAGCAGTGAACGGGGGGCCACAGATACGCAGTATTTT. It translates to CASSERGATDTQYF.